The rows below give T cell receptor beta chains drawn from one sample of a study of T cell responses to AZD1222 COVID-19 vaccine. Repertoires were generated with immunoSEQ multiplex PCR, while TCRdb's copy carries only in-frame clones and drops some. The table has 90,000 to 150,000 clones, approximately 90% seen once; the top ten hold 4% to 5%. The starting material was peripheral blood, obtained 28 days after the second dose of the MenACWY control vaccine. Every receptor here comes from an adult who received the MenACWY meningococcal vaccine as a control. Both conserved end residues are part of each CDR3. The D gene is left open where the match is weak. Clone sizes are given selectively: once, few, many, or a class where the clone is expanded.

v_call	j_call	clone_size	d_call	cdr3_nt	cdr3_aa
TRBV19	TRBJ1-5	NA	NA	NA	CAKYLCASSITGKQPQHF
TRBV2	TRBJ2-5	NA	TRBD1	TGTGCCAGCAACAGGGGGCGATCGGAGACCCAGTACTTC	CASNRGRSETQYF
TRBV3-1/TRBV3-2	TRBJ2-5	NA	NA	TGTGCCAGCAGCGCTACAAGAAAGAGGGGGGAACAAGAGACCCAGTACTTC	CASSATRKRGEQETQYF
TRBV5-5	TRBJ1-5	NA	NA	TGTGCCAGCAGCTTGGGGGGTAACAGCCCCCAGCATTTT	CASSLGGNSPQHF
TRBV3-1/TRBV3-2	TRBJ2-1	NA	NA	TGTGCCAGCAGCAAAGGTGGAAGTTTCGATGAGCAGTTCTTC	CASSKGGSFDEQFF
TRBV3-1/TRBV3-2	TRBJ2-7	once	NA	TGTGCCAGCAGCCACTCCTACGAGCAGTACTTC	CASSHSYEQYF
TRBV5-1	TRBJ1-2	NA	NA	TGCGCCAGCAGCCCGGACAGTTCTACAAACTATGGCTACACCTTC	CASSPDSSTNYGYTF
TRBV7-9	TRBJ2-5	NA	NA	TGTGCCAGCAGGCAGACAGCCACTAGGACCCAGTACTTC	CASRQTATRTQYF
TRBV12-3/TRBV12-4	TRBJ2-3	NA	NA	TGTGCCAGCAGATCGGGATTGGGCGATACGCAGTATTTT	CASRSGLGDTQYF
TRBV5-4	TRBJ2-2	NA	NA	TGTGCCAGCAGACCCCTTCCGGGCGGAACCGGGGAGCTGTTTTTT	CASRPLPGGTGELFF
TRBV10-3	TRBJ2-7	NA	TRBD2	TGTGCCATTATGACTAGCGGGGGATACGAGCAGTACTTC	CAIMTSGGYEQYF
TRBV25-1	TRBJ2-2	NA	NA	TGTGCCAGCAGTAACCCCGGTCCCGAGGCCGGGGAGCTGTTTTTT	CASSNPGPEAGELFF
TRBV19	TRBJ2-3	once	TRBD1	TGTGCCAGTAGTATCCAAGACAGGGGCACAGATACGCAGTATTTT	CASSIQDRGTDTQYF
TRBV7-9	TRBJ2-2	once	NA	TGTGCCAGCAGCCTTAGTAAGGGGGAGCTGTTTTTT	CASSLSKGELFF
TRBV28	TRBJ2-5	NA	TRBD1	TGTGCCAGCAGTAAAAGACAGGGGGTGAAGTACCAAGAGACCCAGTACTTC	CASSKRQGVKYQETQYF
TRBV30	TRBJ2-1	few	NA	TGTGCCTGGAGGAGGCCTACACGGGGAGCAGAGCCTCGTGAGCAGTTCTTC	CAWRRPTRGAEPREQFF
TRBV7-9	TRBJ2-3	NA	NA	TGTGCCAGCAGCTTCGGTGGAGATACGCAGTATTTT	CASSFGGDTQYF
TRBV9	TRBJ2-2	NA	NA	TGTGCCAGCAGCGCGTCGGGACACCTTGGCACCGGGGAGCTGTTTTTT	CASSASGHLGTGELFF
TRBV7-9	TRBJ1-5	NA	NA	TGTGCCAGCAGCGTCGACAGCGAAAATCAGCCCCAGCATTTT	CASSVDSENQPQHF